This TCR beta chain is drawn from a study of blood T cell repertoires in COVID-19. The wider study: Acute and convalescent COVID-19 specimens originated in the United States, Italy and Spain. Sample material is recorded as cDNA or gDNA derived from T cells, B-cell-depleted T cells, or PBMCs.

Original processing methods: Nucleated cell number was recorded as an estimate derived from reference gene primer amplification. Data came from immunoSEQ multiplex PCR; TCRdb stores just in-frame clones and leaves some out. The V and J calls and clone size come from that table; D and trimming were worked out from the DNA. The repertoire includes a few hundred thousand clones, about 90% of them detected once, and roughly 3% sits in the top ten. This CDR3 has 13 amino acids. Germline CDR1 reads SNHLY; CDR2 reads FYNNEI. Trimming left V 7 bases short and J 8 bases short, with 15 bases between. The receptor comes from a woman under 40 who had recovered from COVID-19. The sample taken for sequencing was PBMCs or T cells enriched from blood (not recorded which). V usage is TRBV2 and J usage is TRBJ2-1; D not certain. The CDR3 loop reads CASKLPSVDEQFF. The CDR3 DNA follows: TGTGCCAGCAAACTCCCTAGTGTTGATGAGCAGTTCTTC.